This T cell receptor beta chain emerged from a study of T cell changes during pregnancy in multiple sclerosis. The repertoire was sequenced with immunoSEQ multiplex PCR; TCRdb's copy has only in-frame clones and lacks some. The sample has around 95,000 clones; about 90% are singletons. This CDR3 is 18 amino acids long. Germline V CDR1 and CDR2: SEHNR, FQNEAQ (reference sequence). Unmatched junction bases numbered 13, after V lost 5 bases and J lost 0 bases. The receptor's source is a female donor with multiple sclerosis, enrolled in a pregnancy study. This specimen was peripheral blood, taken after pregnancy. The V gene is TRBV7-9, the J gene TRBJ1-1; 9 nucleotides line up with TRBD1. CDR3 sequence: CASSPRQGVASMNTEAFF. CDR3 DNA: TGTGCCAGCAGCCCCAGACAGGGGGTAGCCTCAATGAACACTGAAGCTTTCTTT. The complete variable domain, with remaining parts taken from reference TRBV7-9 and TRBJ1-1, reads DTGVSQNPRHKITKRGQNVTFRCDPISEHNRLYWYRQTLGQGPEFLTYFQNEAQLEKSRLLSDRFSAERPKGSFSTLEIQRTEQGDSAMYLCASSPRQGVASMNTEAFFGQGTRLTVV.